Sequencing of this T cell receptor (beta chain) was carried out in a study of T cell responses to AZD1222 COVID-19 vaccine. Germline loops: CDR1 SGDLS, CDR2 YYNGEE. The V end lost 0 bases, the J end lost 3 bases, and 9 bases lay between the germline ends. The CDR3 runs to 14 residues. Worth noting for this clone: Antigen: not known.

The assay was immunoSEQ multiplex PCR, and TCRdb's table has in-frame clones only and misses some. The data contain some 130,000 clones, roughly 91% of them singletons. Study results and limitations: Targets within unmutated variant regions were reportedly found for nearly half of spike-specific TCRs. No day 14 peak samples; only post-peak repertoires were characterized. At baseline, seropositivity was found in only 5 to 7 AZD1222 recipients.

This rearrangement joins TRBV9 to TRBJ1-2, with D perhaps TRBD1 (5 bases). The specimen was peripheral blood, collected on day 0 of AZD1222 vaccination. This TCR was sampled from an adult in good health. The CDR3 is CASSVEGSHYGYTF. CDR3 DNA: TGTGCCAGCAGCGTAGAGGGGTCCCACTATGGCTACACCTTC.